This TCR beta chain was retrieved from a study of long-term antiretroviral therapy in people with HIV. The authors ran the immunoSEQ assay, v3.0, at survey level. Sequencing set out to capture about 40,000-55,000 T-cell genomes per sample. Clones were read by immunoSEQ multiplex PCR, and TCRdb kept only the in-frame ones, dropping some. The data contain 20,000 or so clones, around 78% of them seen just once; the ten biggest clones take up approximately 6.9%. J was trimmed by 3 bases and V by 4 bases; bases with no gene match: 18. The CDR3 consists of 20 residues. Germline V CDR1 and CDR2: MNHNS, SASEGT. Regarding this clone: Its target is not known.

Per individual, the PBMC samples numbered at least one pre-ART and at least two post-ART. The study's findings and limits: Collection of the blood, which took place between the mid-2000s and the late 2010s, possibly occurred under older ART regimens. Repertoire composition at all time points was dominated by clones that had expanded before ART.

The sequences come from unsorted PBMCs, collected 2.2 years after starting antiretroviral therapy. The sequence was collected from a man between 50 and 59 years old with HIV. This chain connects TRBV6-1 to TRBJ2-6; 7 nucleotides match TRBD2. The CDR3 bases are TGTGCCAGCAGTGGGATATGGTTAATGCGGGAGAAAGGTGGGGCCAACGTCCTGACTTTC. Translation gives CASSGIWLMREKGGANVLTF.